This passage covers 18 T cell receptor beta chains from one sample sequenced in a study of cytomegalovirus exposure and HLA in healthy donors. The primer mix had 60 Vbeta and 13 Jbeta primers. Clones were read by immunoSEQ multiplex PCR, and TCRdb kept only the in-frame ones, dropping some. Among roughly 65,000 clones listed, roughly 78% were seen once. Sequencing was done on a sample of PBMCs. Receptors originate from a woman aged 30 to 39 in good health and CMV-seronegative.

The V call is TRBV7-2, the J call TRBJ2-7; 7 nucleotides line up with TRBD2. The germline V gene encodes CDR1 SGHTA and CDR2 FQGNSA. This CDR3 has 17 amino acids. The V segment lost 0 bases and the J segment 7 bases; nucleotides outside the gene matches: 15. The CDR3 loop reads CASSLAVLASRGGEQYF. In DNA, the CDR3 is TGTGCCAGCAGCTTAGCAGTGCTGGCTAGTAGGGGAGGGGAGCAGTACTTC.

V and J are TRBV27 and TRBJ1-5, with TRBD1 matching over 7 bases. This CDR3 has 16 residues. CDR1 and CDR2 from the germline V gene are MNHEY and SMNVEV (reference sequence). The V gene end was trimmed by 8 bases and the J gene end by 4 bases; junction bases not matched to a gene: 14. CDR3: CASRTFGQVANQPQHF. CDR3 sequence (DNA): TGTGCCAGCCGTACCTTCGGACAGGTAGCTAATCAGCCCCAGCATTTT.

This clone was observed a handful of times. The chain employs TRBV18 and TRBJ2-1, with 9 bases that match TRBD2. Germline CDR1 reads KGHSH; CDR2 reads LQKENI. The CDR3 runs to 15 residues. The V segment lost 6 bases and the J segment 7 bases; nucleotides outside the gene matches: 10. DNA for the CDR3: TGTGCCAGCTCTACCGGCGGGGGGGCCCTGAATGAGCAGTTCTTC. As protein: CASSTGGGALNEQFF.

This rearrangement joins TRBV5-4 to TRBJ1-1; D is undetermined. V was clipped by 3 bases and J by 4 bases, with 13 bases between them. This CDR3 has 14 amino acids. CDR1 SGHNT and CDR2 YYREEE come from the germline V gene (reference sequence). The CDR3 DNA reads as TGTGCCAGCAGCTCGGGTTTGGGTTCCACTGAAGCTTTCTTT. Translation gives CASSSGLGSTEAFF.

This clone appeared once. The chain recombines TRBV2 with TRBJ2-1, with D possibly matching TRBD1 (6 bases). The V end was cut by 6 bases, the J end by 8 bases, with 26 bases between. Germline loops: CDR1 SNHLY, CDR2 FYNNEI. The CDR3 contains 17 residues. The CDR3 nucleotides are TGTGCCAGCAGACCCACGTACAGGGTAGGGTATTCCCATGAGCAGTTCTTC. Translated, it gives CASRPTYRVGYSHEQFF.

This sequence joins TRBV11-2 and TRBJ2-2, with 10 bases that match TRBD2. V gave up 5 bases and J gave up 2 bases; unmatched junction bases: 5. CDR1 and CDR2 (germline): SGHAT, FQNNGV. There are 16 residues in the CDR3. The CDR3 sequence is CASSQSGRANTGELFF. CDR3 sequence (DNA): TGTGCCAGCAGCCAAAGCGGGAGGGCCAACACCGGGGAGCTGTTTTTT.

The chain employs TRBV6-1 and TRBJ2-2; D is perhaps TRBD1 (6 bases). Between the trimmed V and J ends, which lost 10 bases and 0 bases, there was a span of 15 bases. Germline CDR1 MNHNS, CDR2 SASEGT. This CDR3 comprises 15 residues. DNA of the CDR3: TGTGCCATCCCCTCCGGGACATCGAACACCGGGGAGCTGTTTTTT. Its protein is CAIPSGTSNTGELFF.

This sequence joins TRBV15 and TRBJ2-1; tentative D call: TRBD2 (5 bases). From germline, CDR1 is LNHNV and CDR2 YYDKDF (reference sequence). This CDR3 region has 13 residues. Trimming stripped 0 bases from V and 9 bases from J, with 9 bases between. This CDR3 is CATSRDNEGEQFF. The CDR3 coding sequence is TGTGCCACCAGCAGAGATAATGAGGGTGAGCAGTTCTTC.

The CDR3 sequence is CASSSRDRAAYEQYF. The CDR3, as DNA: TGTGCCAGCAGCTCCAGGGACAGGGCGGCCTACGAGCAGTACTTC. V usage is TRBV6-5 and J usage is TRBJ2-7; TRBD1 agrees at 9 bases. Germline CDR1 is MNHEY and CDR2 is SVGAGI. The CDR3 consists of 15 residues. With V trimmed by 6 bases and J by 2 bases, 8 bases remained unmatched.

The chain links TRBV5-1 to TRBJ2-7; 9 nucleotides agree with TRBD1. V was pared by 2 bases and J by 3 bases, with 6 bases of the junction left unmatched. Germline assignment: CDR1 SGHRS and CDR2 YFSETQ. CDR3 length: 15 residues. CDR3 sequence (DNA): TGCGCCAGCAGCTTAGGACAGGGGAGGGACTACGAGCAGTACTTC. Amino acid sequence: CASSLGQGRDYEQYF.

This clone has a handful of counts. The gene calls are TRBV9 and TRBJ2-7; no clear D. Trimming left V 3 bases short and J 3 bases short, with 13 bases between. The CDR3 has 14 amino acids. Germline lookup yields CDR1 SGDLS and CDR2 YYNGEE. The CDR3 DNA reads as TGTGCCAGCAGCGACGGCAGTGGAGTCTACGAGCAGTACTTC. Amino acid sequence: CASSDGSGVYEQYF.

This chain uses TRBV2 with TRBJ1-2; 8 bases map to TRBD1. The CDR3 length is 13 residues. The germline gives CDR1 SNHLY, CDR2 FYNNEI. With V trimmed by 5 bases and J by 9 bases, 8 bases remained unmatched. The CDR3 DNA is TGTGCCAGCAGTCCCACGGACAGGGTCCGCTACACCTTC. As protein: CASSPTDRVRYTF.

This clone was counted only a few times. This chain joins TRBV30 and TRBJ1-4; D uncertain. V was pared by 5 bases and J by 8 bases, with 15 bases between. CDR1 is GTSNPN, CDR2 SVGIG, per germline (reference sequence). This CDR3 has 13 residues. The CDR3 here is CAWESGSEEKLFF. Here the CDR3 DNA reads TGTGCCTGGGAGTCAGGATCTGAGGAAAAACTGTTTTTT.

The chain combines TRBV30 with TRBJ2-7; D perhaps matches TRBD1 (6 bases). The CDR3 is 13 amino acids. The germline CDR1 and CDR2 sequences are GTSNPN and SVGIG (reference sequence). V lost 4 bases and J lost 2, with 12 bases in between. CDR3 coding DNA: TGTGCCTGGAAACGACAGGTAACCTACGAGCAGTACTTC. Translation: CAWKRQVTYEQYF.

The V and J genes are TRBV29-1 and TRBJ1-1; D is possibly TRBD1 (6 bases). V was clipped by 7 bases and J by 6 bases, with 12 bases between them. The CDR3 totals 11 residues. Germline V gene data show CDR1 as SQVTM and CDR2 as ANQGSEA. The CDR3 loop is CSGLQGAEAFF. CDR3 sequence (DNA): TGCAGCGGCTTACAGGGAGCTGAAGCTTTCTTT.

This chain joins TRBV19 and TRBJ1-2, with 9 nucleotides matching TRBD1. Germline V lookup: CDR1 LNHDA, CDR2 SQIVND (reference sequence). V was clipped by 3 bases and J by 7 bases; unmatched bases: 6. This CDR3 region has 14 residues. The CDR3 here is CASSIAGTGRGYTF. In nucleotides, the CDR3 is TGTGCCAGTAGTATCGCCGGGACAGGGCGTGGCTACACCTTC.

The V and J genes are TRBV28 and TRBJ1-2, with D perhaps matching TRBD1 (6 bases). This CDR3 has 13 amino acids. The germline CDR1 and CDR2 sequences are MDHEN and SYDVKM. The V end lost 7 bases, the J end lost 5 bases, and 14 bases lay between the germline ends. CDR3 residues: CASTLGASYGYTF. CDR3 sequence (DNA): TGTGCCAGCACCCTGGGGGCCTCGTATGGCTACACCTTC.

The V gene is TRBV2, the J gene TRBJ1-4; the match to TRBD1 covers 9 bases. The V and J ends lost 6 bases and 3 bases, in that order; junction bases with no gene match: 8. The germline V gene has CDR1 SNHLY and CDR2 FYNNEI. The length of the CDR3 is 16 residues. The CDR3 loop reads CASSQTGQGSNEKLFF. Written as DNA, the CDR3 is TGTGCCAGCAGCCAGACCGGACAGGGGTCTAATGAAAAACTGTTTTTT.